The clone carrying this T cell receptor beta chain was observed a handful of times. Its antigen remains unknown. Study outcomes and limitations: Tumor Treg TCRs overlapped most with tumor naive CD4+ cells.

Semi-nested PCR with Nested Universal Primer A followed constant-region reverse priming of full-length variable regions. Using its own MiXCR run on the 5' RACE reads, TCRdb lists one record per CDR3 protein. The sample holds about 32,000 distinct CDR3 sequences, around a quarter seen once. The memory fraction was CD4+CD45RO+CD25- cells. CDR1 is SGDLS and CDR2 is YYNGEE in the germline V gene. The trim removed 1 base at V and 7 bases at J, leaving 6 bases unmatched. This CDR3 contains 14 residues. V is TRBV9 and J is TRBJ2-7; TRBD1 aligns across 9 bases. The specimen was memory CD4+ T cells sorted from blood. Sample subset: memory CD4+ T cells, CD4+CD45RO+CD25-. The TCR sequence derives from a female donor with breast cancer. The CDR3 DNA sequence: TGTGCCAGCAGCGTAACAGGGGGCTTGGGGGAGCAGTACTTC. Translating gives CASSVTGGLGEQYF.